The table lists the clone carrying this T cell receptor beta chain with a few counts. The antigen remains undetermined. This entry belongs to a study of blood T cells in healthy people across ages. Study-level background: Per two T cells, template switching captured roughly one barcoded beta molecule. Study results and limitations: Among T cells, TCR beta diversity per million cells dropped roughly linearly as age rose.

PCR was performed a second time for about 7 to 11 cycles using a sample-barcoded 5' primer and a J-beta primer mix. TCRdb re-called the 5' RACE reads through MiXCR, storing one row per CDR3 protein. The table shows some 1.5 million distinct CDR3 sequences, with under 55% occurring only once. Germline V gene sequence: CDR1 LGHNA, CDR2 YSLEER. The CDR3 runs 18 residues. Trimming pared 5 bases from V and 0 bases from J, leaving 20 bases between. The specimen sequenced was blood. The TCR sequence derives from a woman under 30 in good health. The chain is built from TRBV4-3 and TRBJ2-1, with D perhaps being TRBD1 or TRBD2 (5 bases each). The CDR3 DNA sequence: TGCGCCAGCAGCGGGGGTTTCGACCTCCTCATCTCCTACAATGAGCAGTTCTTC. Its protein is CASSGGFDLLISYNEQFF.